The 8 T cell receptor beta chains below were found in one sample sequenced in a study of regulatory T cells in long-lasting Graves disease. Relying on iRepertoire HTBI primers and Arm-PCR of CDR3 regions, the team built TCR beta libraries. TCRdb redid the calling of the multiplex PCR reads with MiXCR, one entry per CDR3 protein. The sample holds about 540,000 distinct CDR3 sequences, less than 15% seen once. The time point: newly diagnosed GD, antithyroid drugs for less than 3 months. Extracted PBMC RNA gave rise to the TCR library. This sample also belongs to another study, concerning T cells in Graves' hyperthyroidism and ophthalmopathy.

Sequences were derived from peripheral blood mononuclear cells (PBMCs), sampled at new diagnosis, from a patient treated with antithyroid drugs. These receptors all come from a man aged 25-45 years with Graves disease.

V and J are TRBV9 and TRBJ2-2; D possibly corresponds to TRBD1 (5 bases). V was cut by 3 bases and J by 5 bases, with 20 bases left in between. The length of the CDR3 is 17 residues. CDR1 and CDR2 from the germline V gene are SGDLS and YYNGEE. The CDR3 DNA sequence: TGTGCCAGCAGCGCCGATGTCGGGCACCAGGGAACCGGGGAGCTGTTTTTT. Residues: CASSADVGHQGTGELFF.

This clonotype was detected ten times or more. This sequence joins TRBV6-1 and TRBJ2-7; TRBD1 is a possible D gene (5 bases). The CDR3 totals 14 residues. The germline V gene encodes CDR1 MNHNS and CDR2 SASEGT. Trimming removed 7 bases at V and 2 bases at J, with 15 bases between. Here the CDR3 reads CASIKQVGPYEQYF. CDR3 DNA: TGTGCCAGCATTAAACAGGTCGGACCCTACGAGCAGTACTTC.

There are many counts of this clonotype. V and J are TRBV2 and TRBJ2-5, with 9 positions matching TRBD1. Trimming took 4 bases from V and 1 from J; bases not matched to a gene: 4. The CDR3 is made up of 15 amino acids. Germline-derived CDR1 and CDR2 are SNHLY and FYNNEI. The CDR3 DNA sequence: TGTGCCAGCAGTGCCGGGACAGGGTCCCAAGAGACCCAGTACTTC. Its translation: CASSAGTGSQETQYF.

This clonotype was counted at least ten times. This chain uses TRBV18 with TRBJ2-7; D unclear. Per germline, CDR1 KGHSH and CDR2 LQKENI. V was shortened by 4 bases and J by 5 bases, with 9 bases between the two germline ends. This CDR3 has 12 amino acids. The CDR3 protein is CASSRYVHEQYF. CDR3 bases: TGTGCCAGCTCACGTTACGTCCACGAGCAGTACTTC.

The chain recombines TRBV7-9 with TRBJ2-5; TRBD2 might be the D (6 bases). This CDR3 has 14 amino acids. The germline CDR1 and CDR2 sequences are SEHNR and FQNEAQ (reference sequence). The ends were cut back, 8 bases at V and 4 bases at J, with 17 bases in the middle. Written as DNA, the CDR3 is TGTGCCAGCGGGTACCTGGGAGGAAGAGAGACCCAGTACTTC. Translation gives CASGYLGGRETQYF.

This clonotype was recorded at least ten times. The J gene is TRBJ1-1, the V gene TRBV19; D is unclear. The CDR3 has 14 amino acids. Trimming took off 3 bases at V and 6 bases at J, with 14 bases between the two ends. The germline gives CDR1 LNHDA, CDR2 SQIVND (reference sequence). The CDR3 sequence: CASSMNAETAEAFF. Here the CDR3 DNA reads TGTGCCAGTAGTATGAACGCGGAGACGGCTGAAGCTTTCTTT.

This clonotype was observed many times. The gene calls are TRBV19 and TRBJ1-5, with no clear D. Germline CDR1 and CDR2: LNHDA and SQIVND (reference sequence). V was pared by 0 bases and J by 4 bases, with 10 bases between. The CDR3 is made up of 15 amino acids. CDR3 in DNA: TGTGCCAGTAGTATAGATAACGTACGAAATCAGCCCCAGCATTTT. Translated: CASSIDNVRNQPQHF. Complete variable domain (other parts from reference TRBV19 and TRBJ1-5): DGGITQSPKYLFRKEGQNVTLSCEQNLNHDAMYWYRQDPGQGLRLIYYSQIVNDFQKGDIAEGYSVSREKKESFPLTVTSAQKNPTAFYLCASSIDNVRNQPQHFGDGTRLSIL.

Only a few counts were recorded for this clonotype. The V call is TRBV7-8, the J call TRBJ2-7; D may match TRBD1 or TRBD2 (6 bases each). The CDR3 covers 14 residues. CDR1 and CDR2 (germline): SGHVS, FQNEAQ. V was clipped by 0 bases and J by 5 bases, with 11 bases between them. Written as DNA, the CDR3 is TGTGCCAGCAGCTTAGCTCCAGGGGAGGACGAGCAGTACTTC. Protein sequence: CASSLAPGEDEQYF.